A selection of T cell receptor beta chains follows, all from one sample in a study of cytomegalovirus exposure and HLA in healthy donors. Clones were read by immunoSEQ multiplex PCR, and TCRdb kept only the in-frame ones, dropping some. This repertoire shows 150,000 to 250,000 clones, 75% to 85% found once; its top ten account for under 3%. Sequencing was done on a sample of PBMCs. The origin of the receptors is a woman in her forties or fifties in good health and CMV-seronegative. Each CDR3 is given without its conserved first and last residue. Fields, in order: J gene, CDR3 length, V gene, CDR3 protein.

>TRBJ1-3|11|TRBV7-2
ASSSGFGNTIY
>TRBJ2-7|12|TRBV19
ASTLGTGSYEQY
>TRBJ2-7|11|TRBV5-4
ASSFPVSYEQY
>TRBJ2-2|13|TRBV2
ASSERTGGTGELF
>TRBJ1-1|11|TRBV6-5
ASSRDRAGEAF
>TRBJ2-7|13|TRBV19
ASSRFAGTSYEQY
>TRBJ1-5|13|TRBV15
ATSKGVGGNQPQH
>TRBJ2-6|11|TRBV19
ATTVSGANVLT
>TRBJ2-7|11|TRBV7-9
ASSSQDSYEQY
>TRBJ1-1|13|TRBV5-3
ARSSLTGLNTEAF
>TRBJ2-7|15|TRBV19
ASSSALRGPYAYEQY
>TRBJ2-5|13|TRBV13
ASSPRLTSQETQY
>TRBJ1-2|10|TRBV19
ASSKGARGYT
>TRBJ2-2|10|TRBV28
ASRRVTGELF
>TRBJ2-7|11|TRBV5-4
ASSLVGGGEQY
>TRBJ2-3|13|TRBV5-1
ASSFTGASTDTQY
>TRBJ1-2|13|TRBV5-1
ASSLPGTGQSGYT
>TRBJ2-1|12|TRBV6-5
ASRDTGGANEQF
>TRBJ2-6|15|TRBV5-1
ASSPQNTGSGANVLT
>TRBJ2-6|13|TRBV9
ASSLQTSGANVLT
>TRBJ2-3|17|TRBV6-4
ASSDSVFGGTGSKNTQY
>TRBJ2-1|13|TRBV19
ASTAQGALYNEQF
>TRBJ1-1|14|TRBV11-2
ASSRGTDPMNTEAF
>TRBJ2-1|11|TRBV5-1
ASKMTGGNEQF
>TRBJ2-5|14|TRBV4-1
ASSQAAGGPAETQY
>TRBJ1-2|10|TRBV2
ASTIEVYGYT
>TRBJ1-4|12|TRBV28
ASTPERGREKLF
>TRBJ2-1|14|TRBV5-1
ASRVILSGTYNEQF
>TRBJ2-3|12|TRBV11-2
ASSLDGSPDTQY
>TRBJ2-1|13|TRBV7-9
SSSFTDRVANEQF
>TRBJ1-2|13|TRBV7-3
ASSLTQGYRDGYT
>TRBJ2-5|13|TRBV11-1
ASSRRASEQETQY
>TRBJ2-3|11|TRBV29-1
SVVTGFTDTQY
>TRBJ2-7|12|TRBV28
ASRPGLATYEQY
>TRBJ2-1|15|TRBV30
AWSWPRLAGVYNEQF
>TRBJ2-2|12|TRBV30
AWKASGTTGELF
>TRBJ2-1|12|TRBV29-1
SAQGLAGESEQF
>TRBJ2-7|13|TRBV27
ASSLRGLNSYEQY
>TRBJ1-2|12|TRBV28
ASSRMLRGGGYT
>TRBJ2-7|11|TRBV10-3
AISESNTHEQY
>TRBJ2-7|11|TRBV5-1
ASSLAANYEQY
>TRBJ2-7|11|TRBV7-9
ASSFQGVSEQY
>TRBJ1-5|12|TRBV5-1
ASSFGGYGQPQH
>NA|11|TRBV29-1
SARDRASYEQY
>TRBJ2-7|12|TRBV28
ASRIQGGSHEQY
>TRBJ2-1|13|TRBV27
ASSSWTGGDNEQF
>TRBJ2-7|14|TRBV28
ASTRPRAGVGYEQY
>TRBJ2-7|11|TRBV5-1
ASSGTGSYEQY
>TRBJ2-3|13|TRBV28
ASTTLDRLTDTQY
>TRBJ2-5|16|TRBV5-1
ASSLGGTSGSRQETQY
>TRBJ2-7|11|TRBV11-2
ASSPLYSYEQY
>TRBJ2-1|10|TRBV28
ASSFRGNEQF
>TRBJ1-5|11|TRBV5-4
ASSSTGASPQH